This TCR beta chain was observed in a study of OX40 agonist ivuxolimab in advanced cancers. Study details: Males comprised 75% to 90% of the group, whose mean age was approximately 62 years (range roughly 20 to 90).

The assay was immunoSEQ multiplex PCR, and TCRdb's table has in-frame clones only and misses some. The sample includes fewer than 100,000 clones, roughly nine tenths of them seen just once. Trimming removed 4 bases from V and 7 bases from J, with 12 bases in between. There are 13 residues in the CDR3. Germline V CDR1 and CDR2: SGHDT, YYEEEE. This specimen consisted of CD4+ or CD8+ T cells sorted from blood, obtained in a trial of the OX40 agonist ivuxolimab. The chain links TRBV5-6 to TRBJ1-5; D possibly corresponds to TRBD1 (6 bases). This TCR came from an adult with an advanced solid tumor such as melanoma, head and neck, liver or kidney cancer. The DNA for the CDR3 is TGTGCCAGCAGCCAGGGGATGGCGCAGCCCCAGCATTTT. The encoded protein is CASSQGMAQPQHF.